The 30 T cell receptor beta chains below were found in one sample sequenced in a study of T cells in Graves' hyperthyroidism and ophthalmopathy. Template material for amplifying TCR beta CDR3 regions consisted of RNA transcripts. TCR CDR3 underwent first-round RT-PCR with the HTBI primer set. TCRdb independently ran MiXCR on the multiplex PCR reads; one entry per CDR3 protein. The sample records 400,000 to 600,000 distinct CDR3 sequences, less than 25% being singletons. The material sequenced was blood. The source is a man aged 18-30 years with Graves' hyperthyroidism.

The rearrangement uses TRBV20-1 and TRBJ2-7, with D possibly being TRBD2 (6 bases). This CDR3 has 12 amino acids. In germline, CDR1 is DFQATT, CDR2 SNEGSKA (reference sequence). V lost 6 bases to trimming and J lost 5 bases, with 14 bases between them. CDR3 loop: CSAPRRGDEQYF. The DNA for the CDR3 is TGCAGTGCCCCACGCCGCGGGGACGAGCAGTACTTC.

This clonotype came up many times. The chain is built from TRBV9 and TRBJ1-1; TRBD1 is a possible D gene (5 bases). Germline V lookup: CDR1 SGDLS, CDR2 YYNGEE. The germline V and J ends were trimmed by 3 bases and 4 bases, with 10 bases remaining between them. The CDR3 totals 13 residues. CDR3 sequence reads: CASSEDGGTEAFF. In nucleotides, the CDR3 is TGTGCCAGCAGCGAGGACGGGGGCACTGAAGCTTTCTTT.

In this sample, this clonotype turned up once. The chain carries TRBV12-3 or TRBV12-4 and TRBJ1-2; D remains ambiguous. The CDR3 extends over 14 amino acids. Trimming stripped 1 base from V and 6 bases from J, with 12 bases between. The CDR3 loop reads CASSLVEESDGYTF. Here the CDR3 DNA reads TGTGCCAGCAGTTTAGTTGAGGAATCGGATGGCTACACCTTC.

This CDR3 is CASSYYSLSGANVLTF. The CDR3, as DNA: TGTGCCAGCAGTTACTACAGTCTCTCTGGGGCCAACGTCCTGACTTTC. The V call is TRBV6-5, the J call TRBJ2-6; D remains ambiguous. The V and J ends lost 1 base and 0 bases respectively, with 7 bases between them. The CDR3 runs to 16 residues. Germline V gene sequence: CDR1 MNHEY, CDR2 SVGAGI.

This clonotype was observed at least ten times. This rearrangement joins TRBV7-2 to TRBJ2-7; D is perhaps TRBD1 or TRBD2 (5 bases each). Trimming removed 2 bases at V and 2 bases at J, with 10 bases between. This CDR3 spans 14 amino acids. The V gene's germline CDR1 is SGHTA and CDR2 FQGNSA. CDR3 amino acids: CASSLRGAAYEQYF. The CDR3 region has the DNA TGTGCCAGCAGCTTAAGAGGGGCGGCCTACGAGCAGTACTTC.

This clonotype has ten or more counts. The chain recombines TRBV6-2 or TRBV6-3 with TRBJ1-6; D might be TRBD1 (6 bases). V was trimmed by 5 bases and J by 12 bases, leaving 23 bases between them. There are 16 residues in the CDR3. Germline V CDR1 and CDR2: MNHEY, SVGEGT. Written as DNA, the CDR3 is TGTGCCAGCAGTGACCCTGCGGGGGGGCGAGGTGGACCCCTCCACTTT. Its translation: CASSDPAGGRGGPLHF.

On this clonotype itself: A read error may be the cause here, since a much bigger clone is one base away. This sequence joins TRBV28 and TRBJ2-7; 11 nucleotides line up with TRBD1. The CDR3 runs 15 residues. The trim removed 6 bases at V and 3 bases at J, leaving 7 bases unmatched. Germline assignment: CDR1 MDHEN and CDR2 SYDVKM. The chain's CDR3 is CASSSRTGGFYEQYF. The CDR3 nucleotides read TGTGCCAGCAGCTCCAGGACAGGGGGCTTCTACGAGCAGTACTTC.

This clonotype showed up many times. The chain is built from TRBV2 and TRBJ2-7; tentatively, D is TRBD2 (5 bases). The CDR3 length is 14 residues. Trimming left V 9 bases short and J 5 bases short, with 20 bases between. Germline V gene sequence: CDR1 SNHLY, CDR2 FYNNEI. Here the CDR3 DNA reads TGTGCCAGTTCGGACGGGATCTCGGCCCACGAGCAGTACTTC. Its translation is CASSDGISAHEQYF. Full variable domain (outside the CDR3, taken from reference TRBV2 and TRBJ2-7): EPEVTQTPSHQVTQMGQEVILRCVPISNHLYFYWYRQILGQKVEFLVSFYNNEISEKSEIFDDQFSVERPDGSNFTLKIRSTKLEDSAMYFCASSDGISAHEQYFGPGTRLTVT.

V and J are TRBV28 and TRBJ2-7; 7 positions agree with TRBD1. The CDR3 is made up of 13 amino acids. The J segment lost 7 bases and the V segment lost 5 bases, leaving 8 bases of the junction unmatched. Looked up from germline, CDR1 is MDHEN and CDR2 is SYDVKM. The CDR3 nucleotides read TGTGCCAGCAGTCAGACAGGGTTAGAGGAGCAGTACTTC. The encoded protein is CASSQTGLEEQYF.

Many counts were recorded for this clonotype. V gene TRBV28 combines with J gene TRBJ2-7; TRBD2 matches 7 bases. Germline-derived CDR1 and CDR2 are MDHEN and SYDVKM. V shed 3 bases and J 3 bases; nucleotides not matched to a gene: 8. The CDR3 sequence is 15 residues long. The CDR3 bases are TGTGCCAGCAGTTTGAGTTTCGGCGGGGGCTACGAGCAGTACTTC. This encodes CASSLSFGGGYEQYF.

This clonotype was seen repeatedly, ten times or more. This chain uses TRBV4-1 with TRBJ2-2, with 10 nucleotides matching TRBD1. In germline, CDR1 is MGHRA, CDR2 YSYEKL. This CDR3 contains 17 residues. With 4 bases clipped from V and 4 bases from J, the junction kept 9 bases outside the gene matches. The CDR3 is CASSLNRDRGRTGELFF. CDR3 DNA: TGCGCCAGCAGCCTCAACCGGGACAGGGGACGCACCGGGGAGCTGTTTTTT.

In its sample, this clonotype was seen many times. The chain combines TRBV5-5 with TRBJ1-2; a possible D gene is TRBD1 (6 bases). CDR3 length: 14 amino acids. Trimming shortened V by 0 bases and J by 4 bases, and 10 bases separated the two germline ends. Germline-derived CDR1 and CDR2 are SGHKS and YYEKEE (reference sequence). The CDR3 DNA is TGTGCCAGCAGCTTGGAAGGGGGGTTCTATGGCTACACCTTC. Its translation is CASSLEGGFYGYTF.

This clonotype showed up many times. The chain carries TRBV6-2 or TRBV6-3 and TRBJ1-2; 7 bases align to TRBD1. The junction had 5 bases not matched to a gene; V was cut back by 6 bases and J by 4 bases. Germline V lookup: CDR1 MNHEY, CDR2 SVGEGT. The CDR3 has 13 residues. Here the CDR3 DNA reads TGTGCCAGCAGACGGGACAGTCCCTATGGCTACACCTTC. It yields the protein CASRRDSPYGYTF.

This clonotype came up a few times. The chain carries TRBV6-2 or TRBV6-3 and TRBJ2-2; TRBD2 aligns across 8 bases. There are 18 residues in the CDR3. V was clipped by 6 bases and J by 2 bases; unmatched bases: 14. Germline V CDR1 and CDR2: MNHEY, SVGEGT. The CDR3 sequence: CASRGEASGPLNTGELFF. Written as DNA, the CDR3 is TGTGCCAGCAGAGGGGAGGCTAGCGGGCCTCTTAACACCGGGGAGCTGTTTTTT.

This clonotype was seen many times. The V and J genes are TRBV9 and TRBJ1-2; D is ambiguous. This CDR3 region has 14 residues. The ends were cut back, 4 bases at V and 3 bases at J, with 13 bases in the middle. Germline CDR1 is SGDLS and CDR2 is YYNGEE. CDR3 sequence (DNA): TGTGCCAGCAGCAACGGGAGGCAGGACTATGGCTACACCTTC. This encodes CASSNGRQDYGYTF. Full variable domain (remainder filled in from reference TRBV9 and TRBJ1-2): DSGVTQTPKHLITATGQRVTLRCSPRSGDLSVYWYQQSLDQGLQFLIQYYNGEERAKGNILERFSAQQFPDLHSELNLSSLELGDSALYFCASSNGRQDYGYTFGSGTRLTVV.

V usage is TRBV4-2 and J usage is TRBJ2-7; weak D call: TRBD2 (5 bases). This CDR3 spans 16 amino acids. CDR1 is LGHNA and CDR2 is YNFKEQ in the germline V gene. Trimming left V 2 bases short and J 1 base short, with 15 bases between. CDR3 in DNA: TGTGCCAGCAGCCAACCCCTACGGGGAAGGTCCTACGAGCAGTACTTC. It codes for CASSQPLRGRSYEQYF.

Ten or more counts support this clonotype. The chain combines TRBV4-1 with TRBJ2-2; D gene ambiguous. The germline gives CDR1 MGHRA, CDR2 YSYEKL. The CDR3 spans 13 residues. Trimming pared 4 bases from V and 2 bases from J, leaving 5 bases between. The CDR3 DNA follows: TGCGCCAGCAGCCCCCTTAACACCGGGGAGCTGTTTTTT. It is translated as CASSPLNTGELFF.

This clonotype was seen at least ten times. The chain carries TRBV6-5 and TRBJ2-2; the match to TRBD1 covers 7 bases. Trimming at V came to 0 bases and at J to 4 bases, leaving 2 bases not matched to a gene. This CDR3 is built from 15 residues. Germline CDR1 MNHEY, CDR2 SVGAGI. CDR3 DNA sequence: TGTGCCAGCAGTTACTCCGGGACAGTCACCGGGGAGCTGTTTTTT. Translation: CASSYSGTVTGELFF.

The CDR3 DNA reads TGTGCCAGCAGCCCGCCGGGCCCCAGCTACGAGCAGTACTTC. This encodes CASSPPGPSYEQYF. The chain is built from TRBV7-2 and TRBJ2-7; D is ambiguous. Trimming took off 5 bases at V and 3 bases at J, with 14 bases between the two ends. This CDR3 region has 14 residues. Germline V gene lookup returns CDR1 SGHTA and CDR2 FQGNSA.

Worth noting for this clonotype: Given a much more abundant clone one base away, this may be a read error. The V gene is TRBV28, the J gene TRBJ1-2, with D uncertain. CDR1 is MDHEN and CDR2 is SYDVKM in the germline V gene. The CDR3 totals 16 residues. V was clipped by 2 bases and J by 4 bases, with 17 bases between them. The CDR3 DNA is TGTGCCAGCAGTTTACCCTTTGGACCGGTGGGCTATGGCTACACCTTC. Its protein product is CASSLPFGPVGYGYTF.

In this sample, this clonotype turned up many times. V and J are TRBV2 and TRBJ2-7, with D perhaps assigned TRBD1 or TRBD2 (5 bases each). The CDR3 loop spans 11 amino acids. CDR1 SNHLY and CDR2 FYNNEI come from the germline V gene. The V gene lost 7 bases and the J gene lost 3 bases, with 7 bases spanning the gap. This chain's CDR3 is CASNGGYEQYF. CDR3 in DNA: TGTGCCAGCAATGGGGGCTACGAGCAGTACTTC. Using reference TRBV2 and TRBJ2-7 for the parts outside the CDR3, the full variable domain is EPEVTQTPSHQVTQMGQEVILRCVPISNHLYFYWYRQILGQKVEFLVSFYNNEISEKSEIFDDQFSVERPDGSNFTLKIRSTKLEDSAMYFCASNGGYEQYFGPGTRLTVT.

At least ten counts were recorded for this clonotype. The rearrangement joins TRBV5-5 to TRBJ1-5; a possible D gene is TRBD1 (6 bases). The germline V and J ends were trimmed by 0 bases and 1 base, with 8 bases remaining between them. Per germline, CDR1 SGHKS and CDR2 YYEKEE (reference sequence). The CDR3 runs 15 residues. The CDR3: CASSLVQGSNQPQHF. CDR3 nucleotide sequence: TGTGCCAGCAGCTTGGTACAGGGAAGCAATCAGCCCCAGCATTTT.

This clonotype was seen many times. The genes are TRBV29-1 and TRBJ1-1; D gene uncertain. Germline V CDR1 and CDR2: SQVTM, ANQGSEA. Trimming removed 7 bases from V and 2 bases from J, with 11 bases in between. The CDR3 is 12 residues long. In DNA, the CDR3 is TGCAGCGCTTTGGACGGCAACACTGAAGCTTTCTTT. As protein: CSALDGNTEAFF.

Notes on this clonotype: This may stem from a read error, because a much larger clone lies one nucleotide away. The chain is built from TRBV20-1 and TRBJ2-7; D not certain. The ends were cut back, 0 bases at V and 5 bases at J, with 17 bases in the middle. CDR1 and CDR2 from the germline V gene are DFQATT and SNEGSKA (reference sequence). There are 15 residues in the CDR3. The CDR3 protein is CSARDVVWVGDEQYF. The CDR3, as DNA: TGCAGTGCTAGAGATGTGGTATGGGTCGGTGACGAGCAGTACTTC.

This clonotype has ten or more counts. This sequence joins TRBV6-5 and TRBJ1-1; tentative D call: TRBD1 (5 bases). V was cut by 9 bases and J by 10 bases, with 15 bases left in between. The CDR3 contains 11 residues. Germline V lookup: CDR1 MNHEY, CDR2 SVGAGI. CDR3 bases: TGTGCCAGAGCGACAGTCAGTCCAGCTTTCTTT. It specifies CARATVSPAFF.

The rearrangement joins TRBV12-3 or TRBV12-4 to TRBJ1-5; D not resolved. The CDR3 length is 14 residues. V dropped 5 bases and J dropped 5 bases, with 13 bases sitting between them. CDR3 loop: CASSNRRTHQPQHF. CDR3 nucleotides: TGTGCCAGCAGTAATAGGAGAACGCATCAGCCCCAGCATTTT.

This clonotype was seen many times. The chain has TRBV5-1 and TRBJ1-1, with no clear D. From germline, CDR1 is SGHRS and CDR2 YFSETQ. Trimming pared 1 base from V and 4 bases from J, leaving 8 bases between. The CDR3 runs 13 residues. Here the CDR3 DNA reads TGCGCCAGCAGCTTGTTAGTGGCCACTGAAGCTTTCTTT. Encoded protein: CASSLLVATEAFF.

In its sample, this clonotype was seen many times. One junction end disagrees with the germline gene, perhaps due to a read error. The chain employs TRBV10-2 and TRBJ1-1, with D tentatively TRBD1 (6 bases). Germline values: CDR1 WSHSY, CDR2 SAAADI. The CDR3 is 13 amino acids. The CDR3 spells CASGDRIYTEAFF. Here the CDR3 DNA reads TGCGCCAGCGGTGACAGGATTTACACTGAAGCTTTCTTT.

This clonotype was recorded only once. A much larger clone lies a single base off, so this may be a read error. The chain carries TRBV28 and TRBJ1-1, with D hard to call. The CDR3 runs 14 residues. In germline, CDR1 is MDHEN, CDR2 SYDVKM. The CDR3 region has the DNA TGTGCCCGCAGTTTACGCGGGAGTAACACTGAAGCTTTCTTT. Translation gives CARSLRGSNTEAFF.

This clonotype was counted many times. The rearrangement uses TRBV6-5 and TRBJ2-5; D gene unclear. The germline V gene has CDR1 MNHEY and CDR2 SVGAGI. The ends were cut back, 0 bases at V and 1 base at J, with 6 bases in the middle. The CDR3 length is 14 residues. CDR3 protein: CASSYSHPQETQYF. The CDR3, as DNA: TGTGCCAGCAGTTACTCTCACCCCCAAGAGACCCAGTACTTC.